This T cell receptor (beta chain) was retrieved from a study of T cells in tuberculosis. The assay was immunoSEQ multiplex PCR, and TCRdb's table has in-frame clones only and misses some. The data show roughly 59,000 clones, 81% seen once. Cells were sorted from thawed PBMC rested overnight and stained with GMM-loaded CD1B tetramer, viability dye and anti-CD3. C32 glucose monomycolate from Rhodococcus equi was loaded onto the CD1B tetramers. This CDR3 has 14 amino acids. Germline CDR1 is MNHEY and CDR2 is SMNVEV (reference sequence). With respect to this clone: One end of the junction is discordant with germline, which a read error may explain. Other DNA sequences in this sample translate to the same CDR3.

This TCR derives from an adult woman with latent tuberculosis. The V gene is TRBV27, the J gene TRBJ2-7; 7 bases are a match to TRBD1. Sequenced input: CD1b-GMM tetramer-negative cells sorted from PBMCs. The CDR3 region is CASSLFGDSLEQYF. The CDR3 DNA reads as TGCGCCAGCAGTTTATTTGGGGACAGTCTCGAGCAGTACTTC.